Sequencing of this T cell receptor (beta chain) was carried out in a study of CD8+ T cells in alopecia areata. Turning to this clone: Its target is not known.

Germline V gives CDR1 SGHRS, CDR2 YFSETQ. The germline V and J ends were trimmed by 3 bases and 8 bases, with 14 bases remaining between them. The CDR3 is 13 residues long. General observations from the study: Compared with normal scalp, lesional scalp had higher clonality and more expanded CD8+ clones. Patients shared TCRs less clearly than mice did, possibly owing to HLA. Scalp samples also yield sequences of resident alphabeta T cells from normal skin.

Reverse transcription of extracted RNA yielded cDNA, which provided the sequencing template. Sequencing used immunoSEQ multiplex PCR; TCRdb keeps in-frame clones, though not all of them. Counted here are 110,000 to 150,000 clones, about two thirds occurring once; the ten biggest clones make up around 34%. The origin of this receptor is a human donor in good health. The sequenced material came from CD8+ T cells sorted from blood. V gene TRBV5-1 combines with J gene TRBJ1-2; D is undetermined. CDR3 amino acids: CASSSASGQGYTF. CDR3 coding DNA: TGCGCCAGCAGCTCGGCGTCAGGTCAAGGCTACACCTTC.